This TCR beta chain was obtained from a study of identical twins. Study outcomes and limitations: Twin-shared out-of-frame alpha sequences were enriched for low generation probability.

In regard to this clonotype: Its antigen remains unknown.

Donors were all healthy Caucasians. Template switching (which added a universal primer site) was used, and cDNA carried unique molecular identifiers. TCRdb itself ran the 5' RACE reads through MiXCR, one entry per CDR3 protein. Of 350,000 to 600,000 distinct CDR3 sequences detected, 12% to 15% appear once; the ten largest clones hold around 0.57%. This same sample was also taken into another study, of yellow fever vaccine responses in identical twins.

The receptor's source is a woman under 30 in good health. Sequenced material: CD4+ T cells sorted from blood.

This CDR3 reads CASSFTAQETQYF. CDR3 DNA: TGTGCCAGCAGTTTTACGGCTCAAGAGACCCAGTACTTC. The chain uses TRBV7-9 and TRBJ2-5; D is undetermined. Germline V gene lookup returns CDR1 SEHNR and CDR2 FQNEAQ (reference sequence). The CDR3 spans 13 residues. V lost 6 bases and J lost 2, with 10 bases in between.